This T cell receptor (beta chain) is from a study of blood T cell repertoires in COVID-19. Across the study: Italy, Spain and the United States were the sources of the convalescent and acute COVID-19 samples. T cells, B-cell-depleted T cells, or PBMCs provided the cDNA or gDNA that served as material.

Losses at the gene ends were 0 bases for V and 7 bases for J; bases not matched to a gene: 8. The CDR3 consists of 15 residues. Germline V lookup: CDR1 SGHDT, CDR2 YYEEEE. Authors' processing steps: The assay estimated nucleated cells by amplifying reference gene primers. Some clones are missing from TCRdb's copy, which holds only in-frame ones; the method was immunoSEQ multiplex PCR. V and J calls and clone size are given by that table; D and trimming were obtained from the DNA. The table has about 290,000 clones, 86% seen once. The genes are TRBV5-6 and TRBJ2-5; 8 bases are a match to TRBD2. The sequence derives from a woman aged 25 to 45 with active or convalescent COVID-19. Sequencing was performed on peripheral blood. CDR3 residues: CASSLGSSGRVTQYF. The CDR3 DNA sequence: TGTGCCAGCAGCTTGGGGTCTAGCGGGCGGGTGACCCAGTACTTC.